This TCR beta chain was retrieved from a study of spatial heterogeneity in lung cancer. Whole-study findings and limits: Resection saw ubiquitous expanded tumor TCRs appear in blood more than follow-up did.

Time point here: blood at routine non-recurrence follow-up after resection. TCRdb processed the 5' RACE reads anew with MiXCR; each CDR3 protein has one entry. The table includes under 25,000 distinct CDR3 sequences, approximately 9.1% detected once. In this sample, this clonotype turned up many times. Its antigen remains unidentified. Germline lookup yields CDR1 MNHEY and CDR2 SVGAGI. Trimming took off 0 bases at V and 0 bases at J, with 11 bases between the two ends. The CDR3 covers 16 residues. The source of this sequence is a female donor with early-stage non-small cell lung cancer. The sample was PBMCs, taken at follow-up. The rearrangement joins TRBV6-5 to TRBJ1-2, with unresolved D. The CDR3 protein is CASSYSGSRTNYGYTF. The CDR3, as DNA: TGTGCCAGCAGTTACTCAGGCAGTCGAACTAACTATGGCTACACCTTC.